This T cell receptor beta chain comes out of a study of blood T cell repertoires in COVID-19. As for the study in general: PBMCs, B-cell-depleted T cells, or T cells were the source of the cDNA or gDNA that made up the material.

Trimming cost V 4 bases and J 3 bases; bases outside gene matches: 5. This CDR3 contains 16 residues. CDR1 and CDR2 from the germline V gene are SEHNR and FQNEAQ (reference sequence). This table comes from immunoSEQ multiplex PCR, and its TCRdb copy is limited to in-frame clones, with some not included. The data contain roughly 280,000 clones, around 90% of them singletons. The clonotype was recovered from a man between 50 and 59 years old with acute or convalescent COVID-19. Material: peripheral blood. The chain uses TRBV7-9 and TRBJ1-6, with 8 bases fitting TRBD1. The CDR3 coding sequence is TGTGCCAGCAGCTCAGACGGACAGGGCTATAATTCACCCCTCCACTTT. Its protein is CASSSDGQGYNSPLHF.